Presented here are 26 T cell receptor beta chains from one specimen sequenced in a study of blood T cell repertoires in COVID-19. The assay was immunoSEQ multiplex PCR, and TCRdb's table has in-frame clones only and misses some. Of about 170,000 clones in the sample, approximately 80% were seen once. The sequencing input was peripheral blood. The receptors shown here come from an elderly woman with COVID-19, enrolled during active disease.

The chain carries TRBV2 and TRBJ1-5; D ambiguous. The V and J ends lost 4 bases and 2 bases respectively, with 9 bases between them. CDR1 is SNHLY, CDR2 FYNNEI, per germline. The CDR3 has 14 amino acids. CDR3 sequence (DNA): TGTGCCAGCAGTGGTCCCGGGGGCAATCAGCCCCAGCATTTT. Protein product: CASSGPGGNQPQHF.

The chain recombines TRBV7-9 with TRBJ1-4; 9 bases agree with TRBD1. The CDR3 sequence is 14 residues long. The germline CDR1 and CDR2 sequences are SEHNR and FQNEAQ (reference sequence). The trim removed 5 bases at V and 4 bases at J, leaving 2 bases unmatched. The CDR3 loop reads CASSRTGVNEKLFF. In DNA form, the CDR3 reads TGTGCCAGCAGCCGGACAGGGGTTAATGAAAAACTGTTTTTT.

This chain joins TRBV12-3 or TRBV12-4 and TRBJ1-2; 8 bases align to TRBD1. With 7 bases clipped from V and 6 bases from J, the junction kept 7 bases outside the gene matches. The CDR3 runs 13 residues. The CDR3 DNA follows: TGTGCCAGCACCCCGGACAGGGTCCATGGCTACACCTTC. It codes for CASTPDRVHGYTF.

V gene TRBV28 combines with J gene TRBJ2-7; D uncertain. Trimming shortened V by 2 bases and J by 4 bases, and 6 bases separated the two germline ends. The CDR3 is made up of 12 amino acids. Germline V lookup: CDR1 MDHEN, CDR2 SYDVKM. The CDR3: CASSLTRYEQYF. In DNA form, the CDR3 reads TGTGCCAGCAGTTTAACGCGGTACGAGCAGTACTTC.

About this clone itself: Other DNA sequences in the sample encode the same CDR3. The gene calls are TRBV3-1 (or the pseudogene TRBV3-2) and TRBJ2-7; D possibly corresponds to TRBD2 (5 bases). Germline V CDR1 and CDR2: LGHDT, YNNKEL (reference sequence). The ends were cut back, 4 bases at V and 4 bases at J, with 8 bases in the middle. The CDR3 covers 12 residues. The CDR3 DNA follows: TGTGCCAGCAGCCCCACGGGGTACGAGCAGTACTTC. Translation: CASSPTGYEQYF.

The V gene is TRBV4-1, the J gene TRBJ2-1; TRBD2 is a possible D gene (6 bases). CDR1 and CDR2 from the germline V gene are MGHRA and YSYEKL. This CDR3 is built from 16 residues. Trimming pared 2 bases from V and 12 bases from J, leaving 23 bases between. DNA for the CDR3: TGCGCCAGCAGCCAACCAGGAGGGACGTCGCCAATGAGGCAGTTCTTC. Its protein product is CASSQPGGTSPMRQFF.

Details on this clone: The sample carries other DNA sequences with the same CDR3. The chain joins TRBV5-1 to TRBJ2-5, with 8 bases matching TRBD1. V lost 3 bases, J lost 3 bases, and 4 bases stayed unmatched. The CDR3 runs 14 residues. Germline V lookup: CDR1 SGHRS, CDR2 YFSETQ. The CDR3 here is CASSSDRGEETQYF. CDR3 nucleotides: TGCGCCAGCAGCTCTGACAGGGGAGAAGAGACCCAGTACTTC.

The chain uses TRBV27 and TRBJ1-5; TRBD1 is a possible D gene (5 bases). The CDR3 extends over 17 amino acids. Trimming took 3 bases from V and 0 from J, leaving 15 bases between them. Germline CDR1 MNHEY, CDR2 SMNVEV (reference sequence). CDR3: CASSFAGHRYSNQPQHF. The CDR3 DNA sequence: TGTGCCAGCAGTTTTGCCGGACACCGTTATAGCAATCAGCCCCAGCATTTT.

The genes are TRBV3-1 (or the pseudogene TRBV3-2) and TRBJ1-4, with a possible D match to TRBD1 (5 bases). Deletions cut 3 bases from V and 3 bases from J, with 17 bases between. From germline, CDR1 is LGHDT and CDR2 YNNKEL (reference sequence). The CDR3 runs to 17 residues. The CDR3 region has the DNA TGTGCCAGCAGCCATGCGTTGGGGCGGGGAGCTAATGAAAAACTGTTTTTT. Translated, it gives CASSHALGRGANEKLFF.

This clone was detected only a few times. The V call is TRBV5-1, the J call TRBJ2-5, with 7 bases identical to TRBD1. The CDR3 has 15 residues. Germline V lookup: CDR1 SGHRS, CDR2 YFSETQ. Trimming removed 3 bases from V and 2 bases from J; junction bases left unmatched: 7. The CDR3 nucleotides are TGCGCCAGCAGCTCGACAGGGACCTTACAAGAGACCCAGTACTTC. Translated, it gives CASSSTGTLQETQYF.

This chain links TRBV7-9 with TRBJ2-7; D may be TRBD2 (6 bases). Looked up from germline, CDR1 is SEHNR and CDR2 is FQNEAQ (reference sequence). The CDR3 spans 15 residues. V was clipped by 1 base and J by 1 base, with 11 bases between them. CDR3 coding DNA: TGTGCCAGCAGCTTAGGGGATGGGGGGTCCTACGAGCAGTACTTC. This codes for CASSLGDGGSYEQYF. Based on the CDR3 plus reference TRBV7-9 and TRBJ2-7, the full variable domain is DTGVSQNPRHKITKRGQNVTFRCDPISEHNRLYWYRQTLGQGPEFLTYFQNEAQLEKSRLLSDRFSAERPKGSFSTLEIQRTEQGDSAMYLCASSLGDGGSYEQYFGPGTRLTVT.

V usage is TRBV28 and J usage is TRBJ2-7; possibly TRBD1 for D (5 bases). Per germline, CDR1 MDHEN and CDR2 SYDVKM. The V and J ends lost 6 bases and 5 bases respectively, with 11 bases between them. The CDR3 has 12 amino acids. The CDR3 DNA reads TGTGCCAGCAGAAACCAGGGCCACGAGCAGTACTTC. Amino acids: CASRNQGHEQYF.

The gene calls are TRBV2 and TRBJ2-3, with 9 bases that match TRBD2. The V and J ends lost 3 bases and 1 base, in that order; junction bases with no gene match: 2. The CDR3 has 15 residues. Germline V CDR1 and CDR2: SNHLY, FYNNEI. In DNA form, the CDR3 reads TGTGCCAGCAGTGATGGCGGGGGGGGCACAGATACGCAGTATTTT. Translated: CASSDGGGGTDTQYF.

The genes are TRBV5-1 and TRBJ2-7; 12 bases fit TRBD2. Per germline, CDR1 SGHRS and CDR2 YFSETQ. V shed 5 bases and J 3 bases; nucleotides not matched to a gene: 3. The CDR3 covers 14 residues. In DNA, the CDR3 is TGCGCCAGCAGAGAACTAGCGGGAGGCTACGAGCAGTACTTC. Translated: CASRELAGGYEQYF.

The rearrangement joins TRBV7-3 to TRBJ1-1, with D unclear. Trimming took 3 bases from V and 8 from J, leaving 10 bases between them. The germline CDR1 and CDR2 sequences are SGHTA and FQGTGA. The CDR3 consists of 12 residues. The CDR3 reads CASSFFGGEAFF. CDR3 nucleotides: TGTGCCAGCAGCTTTTTCGGCGGGGAAGCTTTCTTT. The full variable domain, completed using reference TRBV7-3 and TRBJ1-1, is GAGVSQTPSNKVTEKGKYVELRCDPISGHTALYWYRQSLGQGPEFLIYFQGTGAADDSGLPNDRFFAVRPEGSVSTLKIQRTERGDSAVYLCASSFFGGEAFFGQGTRLTVV.

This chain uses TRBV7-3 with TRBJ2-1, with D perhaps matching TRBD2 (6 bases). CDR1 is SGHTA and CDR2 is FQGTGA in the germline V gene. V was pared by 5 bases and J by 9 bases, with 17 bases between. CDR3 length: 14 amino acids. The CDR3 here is CASSQAGTPSEQFF. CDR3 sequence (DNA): TGTGCCAGCAGCCAGGCCGGGACTCCCTCTGAGCAGTTCTTC. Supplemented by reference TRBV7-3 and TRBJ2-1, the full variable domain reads GAGVSQTPSNKVTEKGKYVELRCDPISGHTALYWYRQSLGQGPEFLIYFQGTGAADDSGLPNDRFFAVRPEGSVSTLKIQRTERGDSAVYLCASSQAGTPSEQFFGPGTRLTVL.

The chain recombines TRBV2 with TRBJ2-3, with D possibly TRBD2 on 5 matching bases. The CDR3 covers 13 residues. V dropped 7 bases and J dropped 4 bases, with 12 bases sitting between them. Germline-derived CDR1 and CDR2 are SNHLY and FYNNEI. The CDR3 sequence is CASNTLVSDTQYF. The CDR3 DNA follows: TGTGCCAGCAACACACTAGTTTCAGATACGCAGTATTTT.

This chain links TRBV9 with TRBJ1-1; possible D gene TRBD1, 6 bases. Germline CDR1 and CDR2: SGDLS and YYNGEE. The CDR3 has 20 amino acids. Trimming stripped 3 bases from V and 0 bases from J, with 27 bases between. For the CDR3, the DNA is TGTGCCAGCAGCGGAGGACAGACGGCGGCTAATTACTTCATGAACACTGAAGCTTTCTTT. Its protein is CASSGGQTAANYFMNTEAFF.

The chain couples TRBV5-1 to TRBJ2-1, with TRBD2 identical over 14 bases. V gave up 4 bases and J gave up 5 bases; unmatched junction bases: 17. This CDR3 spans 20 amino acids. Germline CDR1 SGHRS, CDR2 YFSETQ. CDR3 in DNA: TGCGCCAGCAGCCTAACACTGGGACTAGCGGGAGAATTATCAAACAATGAGCAGTTCTTC. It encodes CASSLTLGLAGELSNNEQFF.

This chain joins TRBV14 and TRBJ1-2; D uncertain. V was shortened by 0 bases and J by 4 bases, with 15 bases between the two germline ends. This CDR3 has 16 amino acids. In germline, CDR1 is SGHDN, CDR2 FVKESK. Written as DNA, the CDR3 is TGTGCCAGCAGCCAAGATCTCGGCCGCGGCGGCTATGGCTACACCTTC. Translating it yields CASSQDLGRGGYGYTF. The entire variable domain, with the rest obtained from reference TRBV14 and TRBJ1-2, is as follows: EAGVTQFPSHSVIEKGQTVTLRCDPISGHDNLYWYRRVMGKEIKFLLHFVKESKQDESGMPNNRFLAERTGGTYSTLKVQPAELEDSGVYFCASSQDLGRGGYGYTFGSGTRLTVV.

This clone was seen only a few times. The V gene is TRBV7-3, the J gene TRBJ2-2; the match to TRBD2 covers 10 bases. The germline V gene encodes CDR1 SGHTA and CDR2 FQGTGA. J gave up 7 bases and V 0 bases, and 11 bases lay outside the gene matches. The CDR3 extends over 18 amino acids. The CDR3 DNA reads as TGTGCCAGCAGCTTAACGGCCCCGGGACTAGCGCCGGGCGGGGAGCTGTTTTTT. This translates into CASSLTAPGLAPGGELFF.

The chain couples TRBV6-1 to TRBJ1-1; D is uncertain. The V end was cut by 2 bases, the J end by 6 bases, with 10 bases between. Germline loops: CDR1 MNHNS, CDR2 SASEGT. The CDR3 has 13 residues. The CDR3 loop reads CASSERRAAEAFF. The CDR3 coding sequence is TGTGCCAGCAGTGAAAGGAGGGCTGCTGAAGCTTTCTTT.

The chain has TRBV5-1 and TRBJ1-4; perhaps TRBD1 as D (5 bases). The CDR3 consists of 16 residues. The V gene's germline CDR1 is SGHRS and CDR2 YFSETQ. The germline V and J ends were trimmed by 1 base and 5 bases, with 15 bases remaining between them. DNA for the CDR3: TGCGCCAGCAGCTTGCCCTCCGGGGGAGCGAATGAAAAACTGTTTTTT. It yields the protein CASSLPSGGANEKLFF. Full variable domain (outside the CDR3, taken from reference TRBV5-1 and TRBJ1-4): KAGVTQTPRYLIKTRGQQVTLSCSPISGHRSVSWYQQTPGQGLQFLFEYFSETQRNKGNFPGRFSGRQFSNSRSEMNVSTLELGDSALYLCASSLPSGGANEKLFFGSGTQLSVL.

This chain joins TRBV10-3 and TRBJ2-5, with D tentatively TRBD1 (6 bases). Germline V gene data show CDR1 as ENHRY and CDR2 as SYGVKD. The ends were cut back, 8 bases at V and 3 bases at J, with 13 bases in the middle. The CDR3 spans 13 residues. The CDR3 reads CAIGERQEETQYF. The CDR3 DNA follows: TGTGCCATCGGGGAAAGACAGGAAGAGACCCAGTACTTC.

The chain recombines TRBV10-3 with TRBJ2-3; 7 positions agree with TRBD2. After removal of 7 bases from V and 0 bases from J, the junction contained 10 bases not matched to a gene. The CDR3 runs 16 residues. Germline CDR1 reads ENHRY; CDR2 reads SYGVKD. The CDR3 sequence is CAITSTGRGSTDTQYF. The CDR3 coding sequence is TGTGCCATCACCTCCACTGGGCGGGGGAGCACAGATACGCAGTATTTT.

The CDR3 DNA sequence: TGTGCCAGCACACAGGCGGCAGACCATAATGAAAAACTGTTTTTT. Its translation: CASTQAADHNEKLFF. The chain combines TRBV9 with TRBJ1-4; D might be TRBD1 (5 bases). Germline loops: CDR1 SGDLS, CDR2 YYNGEE. The germline V and J ends were trimmed by 6 bases and 4 bases, with 16 bases remaining between them. The CDR3 runs 15 residues.